This T cell receptor beta chain appears in the sequencing data of a study of cytomegalovirus exposure and HLA in healthy donors. Study-wide results and caveats: Rarity characterized most TCR sequences, yet some public TCRs appeared in many donors. Productive status was seen about 90% or about 30% of the time for most TCR beta V segments in an earlier analysis. Because they were indistinguishable, some V segments, including TRBV6-2 and TRBV6-3, were excluded.

CDR1 LNHNV and CDR2 YYDKDF come from the germline V gene (reference sequence). V was cut by 2 bases and J by 5 bases, with 18 bases left in between. CDR3 length: 17 residues. Remarks on this clone: What it binds is unknown.

A multiplex PCR was run with 60 Vbeta primers and 13 Jbeta primers. Here immunoSEQ multiplex PCR was the method, and the copy in TCRdb shows in-frame clones only, minus some. The sample carries more than 65,000 clones, 67% recorded once. The sequence was collected from a woman aged 45 to 65 in good health and CMV-seropositive. What was sequenced was PBMCs. The rearrangement joins TRBV15 to TRBJ2-2; perhaps TRBD1 as D (7 bases). CDR3 loop: CATSRIRGTAVTGELFF. The CDR3 DNA reads TGTGCCACCAGCAGAATCCGCGGGACAGCCGTTACCGGGGAGCTGTTTTTT. Full variable domain (remainder filled in from reference TRBV15 and TRBJ2-2): DAMVIQNPRYQVTQFGKPVTLSCSQTLNHNVMYWYQQKSSQAPKLLFHYYDKDFNNEADTPDNFQSRRPNTSFCFLDIRSPGLGDTAMYLCATSRIRGTAVTGELFFGEGSRLTVL.